This T cell receptor (beta chain) was recorded in a study of shared clonotypes between healthy human individuals. The wider study: The donors, a couple of women and three men, were aged 18 to 49.

Study findings and constraints: It was only blood that was sampled, and tissue repertoires likely differ.

As concerns this clone: Its antigen is currently unknown.

V was shortened by 4 bases and J by 2 bases, with 15 bases between the two germline ends. Germline V gene data show CDR1 as SGHDT and CDR2 as YYEEEE. CDR3 length: 16 residues. Samples left unsorted employed around 90 million PBMCs for genomic DNA. Roughly 30,000 T cell genomes, or 300 ng DNA, went into unsorted PBMC replicate PCRs. Clones were sequenced by immunoSEQ multiplex PCR, and TCRdb holds only the in-frame ones, with some missing. In the table there are about 480,000 clones, over 60% of which are singletons. The source is a woman aged 40 to 50 in good health. Some clones in this sample may be carry-over from other donors' samples. Material for sequencing was PBMCs. This chain links TRBV5-6 with TRBJ2-2, with a possible D match to TRBD2 (7 bases). CDR3 loop: CASSQGGTINTGELFF. CDR3 in DNA: TGTGCCAGCAGCCAAGGGGGGACTATTAACACCGGGGAGCTGTTTTTT. Together with reference TRBV5-6 and TRBJ2-2, the CDR3 gives the full variable domain: DAGVTQSPTHLIKTRGQQVTLRCSPKSGHDTVSWYQQALGQGPQFIFQYYEEEERQRGNFPDRFSGHQFPNYSSELNVNALLLGDSALYLCASSQGGTINTGELFFGEGSRLTVL.